Each of the 29 T cell receptor beta chains below was sequenced from the same sample in a study of T cell changes during pregnancy in multiple sclerosis. Sequencing used immunoSEQ multiplex PCR; TCRdb keeps in-frame clones, though not all of them. The table shows 85,000 to 100,000 clones, with approximately 92% occurring only once. The source was peripheral blood, collected after pregnancy. The receptors were gathered from a female donor with multiple sclerosis, enrolled in a pregnancy study.

The chain combines TRBV5-4 with TRBJ1-6; D unresolved. From germline, CDR1 is SGHNT and CDR2 YYREEE (reference sequence). The CDR3 has 15 residues. V was cut by 0 bases and J by 5 bases, with 9 bases left in between. The DNA for the CDR3 is TGTGCCAGCAGCTTGGCGGGAGGGAATAATTCACCCCTCCACTTT. The encoded protein is CASSLAGGNNSPLHF.

This rearrangement joins TRBV7-8 to TRBJ1-2; 7 nucleotides line up with TRBD1. CDR3 length: 13 amino acids. V shed 3 bases and J 4 bases; nucleotides not matched to a gene: 2. Germline lookup yields CDR1 SGHVS and CDR2 FQNEAQ. The CDR3 coding sequence is TGTGCCAGCAGCTTGACAGGGATCTATGGCTACACCTTC. Translation: CASSLTGIYGYTF.

The rearrangement joins TRBV6-1 to TRBJ2-1; 7 bases line up with TRBD1. Germline CDR1 is MNHNS and CDR2 is SASEGT. The V and J ends lost 6 bases and 10 bases, in that order; junction bases with no gene match: 6. CDR3 size: 12 residues. The CDR3 coding sequence is TGTGCCAGCAGCCCACTAGGGGGCGAGCAGTTCTTC. The encoded protein is CASSPLGGEQFF.

This rearrangement joins TRBV25-1 to TRBJ2-1; D might be TRBD2 (6 bases). CDR1 is MGHDK and CDR2 is SYGVNS in the germline V gene. The CDR3 contains 13 residues. The V end lost 4 bases, the J end lost 6 bases, and 10 bases lay between the germline ends. The CDR3 region is CASSVWTINEQFF. In DNA, the CDR3 is TGTGCCAGCAGTGTCTGGACTATCAATGAGCAGTTCTTC.

This clone was seen once. The chain is built from TRBV7-3 and TRBJ2-7, with 7 positions matching TRBD2. Germline assignment: CDR1 SGHTA and CDR2 FQGTGA. The CDR3 is made up of 15 amino acids. V shed 5 bases and J 0 bases; nucleotides not matched to a gene: 7. The CDR3 here is CASSLRAGSSYEQYF. For the CDR3, the DNA is TGTGCCAGCAGCCTACGAGCGGGGAGCTCCTACGAGCAGTACTTC.

The J gene is TRBJ1-1, the V gene TRBV6-6; 8 positions agree with TRBD1. The CDR3 is 14 amino acids. From germline, CDR1 is MNHNY and CDR2 SVGAGI (reference sequence). With 0 bases clipped from V and 7 bases from J, the junction kept 4 bases outside the gene matches. DNA for the CDR3: TGTGCCAGCAGTTACTCTGGACAGGGCGGTGAAGCTTTCTTT. Translated: CASSYSGQGGEAFF.

The V gene is TRBV14, the J gene TRBJ1-1, with a possible D match to TRBD1 (6 bases). V lost 2 bases and J 3 bases, leaving 10 bases between the germline ends. The CDR3 totals 14 residues. Germline assignment: CDR1 SGHDN and CDR2 FVKESK. CDR3 bases: TGTGCCAGCAGCCAATATCAGGGGCACACTGAAGCTTTCTTT. Translation gives CASSQYQGHTEAFF.

The gene calls are TRBV15 and TRBJ1-1; a possible D gene is TRBD1 (6 bases). This CDR3 contains 18 residues. Germline loops: CDR1 LNHNV, CDR2 YYDKDF (reference sequence). Trimming took 0 bases from V and 9 from J, leaving 26 bases between them. As DNA, the CDR3 is TGTGCCACCAGCAGAGATAGGGGGTATGGGGATAGGGGGACAAAAGCTTTCTTT. This codes for CATSRDRGYGDRGTKAFF.

The chain has TRBV29-1 and TRBJ1-1; D possibly corresponds to TRBD1 (6 bases). Per the germline V gene, CDR1 is SQVTM and CDR2 is ANQGSEA. The CDR3 runs 11 residues. The V and J ends lost 4 bases and 10 bases respectively, with 13 bases between them. The CDR3 loop reads CSVGGGQRAFF. CDR3 bases: TGCAGCGTTGGTGGGGGACAAAGAGCTTTCTTT.

The rearrangement joins TRBV2 to TRBJ2-7, with TRBD2 identical over 9 bases. V was pared by 8 bases and J by 1 base, with 3 bases of the junction left unmatched. There are 13 residues in the CDR3. Per germline, CDR1 SNHLY and CDR2 FYNNEI. CDR3 nucleotide sequence: TGTGCCAGCGAGACTAGCGGATCCTACGAGCAGTACTTC. Translation gives CASETSGSYEQYF.

The chain recombines TRBV29-1 with TRBJ2-1; the match to TRBD1 covers 10 bases. Losses at the gene ends were 1 base for V and 8 bases for J; bases not matched to a gene: 2. The CDR3 totals 13 residues. In germline, CDR1 is SQVTM, CDR2 ANQGSEA. CDR3 nucleotides: TGCAGCGTTGAAGGGACAGGGGGGTATGAGCAGTTCTTC. This codes for CSVEGTGGYEQFF.

The CDR3 reads CASSFSYRAHTEAFF. DNA for the CDR3: TGTGCCAGCAGCTTTTCCTACAGGGCTCACACTGAAGCTTTCTTT. V usage is TRBV5-6 and J usage is TRBJ1-1, with D possibly matching TRBD1 (6 bases). The CDR3 is 15 residues long. Germline CDR1 reads SGHDT; CDR2 reads YYEEEE. The V end was cut by 2 bases, the J end by 3 bases, with 14 bases between.

The chain combines TRBV9 with TRBJ2-7; TRBD2 matches at 9 bases. The length of the CDR3 is 16 residues. CDR1 and CDR2 (germline): SGDLS, YYNGEE. The junction had 8 bases not matched to a gene; V was cut back by 0 bases and J by 4 bases. CDR3 sequence reads: CASSVGISGSQYEQYF. The CDR3 nucleotides are TGTGCCAGCAGCGTAGGTATTAGCGGGAGTCAGTACGAGCAGTACTTC.

J is TRBJ1-6 and V is TRBV13, with unresolved D. Looked up from germline, CDR1 is PRHDT and CDR2 is FYEKMQ (reference sequence). The CDR3 runs to 17 residues. V was shortened by 2 bases and J by 10 bases, with 21 bases between the two germline ends. The CDR3 DNA reads TGTGCCAGCAGCTTAAAAGGTTTGGGCGCCGCTGGGTCACCCCTCCACTTT. It specifies CASSLKGLGAAGSPLHF.

The CDR3 DNA follows: TGCGCCAGCAGGCGGGGAGGCCAGTGGGCAGATACGCAGTATTTT. Amino acid sequence: CASRRGGQWADTQYF. The chain links TRBV5-1 to TRBJ2-3, with D possibly matching TRBD2 (6 bases). Germline CDR1 SGHRS, CDR2 YFSETQ. The ends were cut back, 5 bases at V and 4 bases at J, with 17 bases in the middle. There are 15 residues in the CDR3.

The chain carries TRBV9 and TRBJ2-7, with 7 positions matching TRBD1. Germline assignment: CDR1 SGDLS and CDR2 YYNGEE. The ends lost 3 bases at V and 1 base at J; junction bases unmatched: 1. CDR3 length equals 13 residues. The CDR3 region is CASSATGSYEQYF. CDR3 bases: TGTGCCAGCAGCGCGACAGGGTCCTACGAGCAGTACTTC. Filled out from reference TRBV9 and TRBJ2-7, the complete variable domain reads DSGVTQTPKHLITATGQRVTLRCSPRSGDLSVYWYQQSLDQGLQFLIQYYNGEERAKGNILERFSAQQFPDLHSELNLSSLELGDSALYFCASSATGSYEQYFGPGTRLTVT.

CDR3 sequence (DNA): TGTGCCAGCAGTTCGACAGCTTGGGCTTGGATCACTGAAGCTTTCTTT. Its protein is CASSSTAWAWITEAFF. This rearrangement joins TRBV27 to TRBJ1-1; TRBD1 might be the D (5 bases). Trimming took 4 bases from V and 4 from J, leaving 19 bases between them. The CDR3 sequence is 16 residues long. Germline V gives CDR1 MNHEY, CDR2 SMNVEV (reference sequence).

This rearrangement joins TRBV2 to TRBJ2-7; tentative D call: TRBD2 (6 bases). Germline V gene sequence: CDR1 SNHLY, CDR2 FYNNEI. The germline V and J ends were trimmed by 6 bases and 2 bases, with 8 bases remaining between them. This CDR3 has 12 residues. The CDR3 protein is CASRRDPYEQYF. In DNA form, the CDR3 reads TGTGCCAGCAGGCGGGACCCCTACGAGCAGTACTTC.

The count of this clone is one. V usage is TRBV7-9 and J usage is TRBJ2-3; D not certain. V was clipped by 5 bases and J by 1 base, with 4 bases between them. Germline lookup yields CDR1 SEHNR and CDR2 FQNEAQ (reference sequence). The CDR3 spans 12 residues. CDR3 sequence reads: CASSQGTDTQYF. The CDR3 DNA sequence: TGTGCCAGCAGCCAGGGCACAGATACGCAGTATTTT.

The V call is TRBV7-2, the J call TRBJ1-2; 8 bases fit TRBD1. With V trimmed by 2 bases and J by 6 bases, 5 bases remained unmatched. The CDR3 has 14 amino acids. Germline V CDR1 and CDR2: SGHTA, FQGNSA. CDR3 amino acids: CASSLSGQGNGYTF. CDR3 in DNA: TGTGCCAGCAGCTTAAGTGGACAGGGCAATGGCTACACCTTC. The full variable domain, with the rest looked up from reference TRBV7-2 and TRBJ1-2, is GAGVSQSPSNKVTEKGKDVELRCDPISGHTALYWYRQSLGQGLEFLIYFQGNSAPDKSGLPSDRFSAERTGGSVSTLTIQRTQQEDSAVYLCASSLSGQGNGYTFGSGTRLTVV.

Details on this clone: Germline is not matched at one junction end, which may reflect a read error. V usage is TRBV30 and J usage is TRBJ2-7; 9 bases agree with TRBD2. This CDR3 comprises 12 residues. Germline assignment: CDR1 GTSNPN and CDR2 SVGIG (reference sequence). The CDR3 DNA reads as TGTGCCTGGAGTGTACTTCGCGGGAGGGTGGACTTC. Protein: CAWSVLRGRVDF.

This sequence joins TRBV11-3 and TRBJ1-5, with no clear D. CDR3 length: 12 residues. Germline-derived CDR1 and CDR2 are SGHNT and YENEEA. V was pared by 3 bases and J by 6 bases, with 6 bases between. The CDR3 bases are TGTGCCAGCAGCTTTCTACGTCAGCCCCAGCATTTT. Its protein product is CASSFLRQPQHF.

Here the CDR3 DNA reads TGTGCCAGCAGTCGATCCGACAGGGGTTGGGACACCATATATTTT. It is translated as CASSRSDRGWDTIYF. The genes are TRBV27 and TRBJ1-3; 8 nucleotides line up with TRBD1. This CDR3 contains 15 residues. The germline V gene has CDR1 MNHEY and CDR2 SMNVEV (reference sequence). The V and J ends lost 5 bases and 8 bases, in that order; junction bases with no gene match: 11.

The chain recombines TRBV5-1 with TRBJ1-1; D gene uncertain. CDR1 is SGHRS, CDR2 YFSETQ, per germline. Trimming shortened V by 4 bases and J by 4 bases, and 11 bases separated the two germline ends. The CDR3 runs 13 residues. This CDR3 is CASSSIEGTEAFF. The CDR3 DNA reads as TGCGCCAGCAGCAGTATTGAGGGCACTGAAGCTTTCTTT.

The CDR3 loop reads CASSTRTDSSYEQYF. The DNA of the CDR3 is TGTGCCAGCAGTACCCGGACAGACAGCTCCTACGAGCAGTACTTC. The chain joins TRBV28 to TRBJ2-7, with D possibly being TRBD1 (6 bases). With 5 bases removed from V and 0 bases from J, the gap between germline ends came to 14 bases. From germline, CDR1 is MDHEN and CDR2 SYDVKM. CDR3 length equals 15 residues.

This clone was counted a few times. The CDR3 nucleotides are TGTGCCAGCAGGCCAGGGTATCGGAATACTGAAGCTTTCTTT. It translates to CASRPGYRNTEAFF. The rearrangement uses TRBV11-2 and TRBJ1-1, with D tentatively TRBD1 (5 bases). Germline-derived CDR1 and CDR2 are SGHAT and FQNNGV. V dropped 6 bases and J dropped 5 bases, with 16 bases sitting between them. CDR3 length: 14 residues. Using reference TRBV11-2 and TRBJ1-1 for the parts outside the CDR3, the full variable domain is EAGVAQSPRYKIIEKRQSVAFWCNPISGHATLYWYQQILGQGPKLLIQFQNNGVVDDSQLPKDRFSAERLKGVDSTLKIQPAKLEDSAVYLCASRPGYRNTEAFFGQGTRLTVV.

The V gene is TRBV30, the J gene TRBJ2-7; no clear D. The CDR3 has 11 amino acids. Germline V CDR1 and CDR2: GTSNPN, SVGIG (reference sequence). The V end was cut by 8 bases, the J end by 7 bases, with 15 bases between. CDR3 amino acids: CAGTYSAEQYF. DNA of the CDR3: TGTGCCGGCACTTACAGTGCGGAGCAGTACTTC.

This chain connects TRBV6-5 to TRBJ1-1, with D hard to call. The V and J ends lost 2 bases and 1 base respectively, with 5 bases between them. The V gene's germline CDR1 is MNHEY and CDR2 SVGAGI. The CDR3 is made up of 13 amino acids. The CDR3: CASSYNRNTEAFF. DNA for the CDR3: TGTGCCAGCAGTTACAATCGGAACACTGAAGCTTTCTTT.

CDR3: CASSMAGDYEQYF. The CDR3 bases are TGTGCCAGCAGTATGGCGGGGGACTACGAGCAGTACTTC. This chain uses TRBV25-1 with TRBJ2-7; 7 bases agree with TRBD2. Germline values: CDR1 MGHDK, CDR2 SYGVNS. The CDR3 spans 13 residues. With V trimmed by 5 bases and J by 3 bases, 4 bases remained unmatched.